Listed here are 27 T cell receptor beta chains from one sample, sequenced in a study of glioma-infiltrating T cells after dendritic cell vaccination. Sequencing was performed with immunoSEQ multiplex PCR; in TCRdb, only in-frame clones are kept and a portion is missing. The sample contains about 87,000 clones, roughly 87% of which appear only once. Sample time point: after dendritic cell vaccination, including at tumor progression/relapse. The material sequenced was blood, taken after dendritic cell vaccination. These receptors originate from a human donor with glioblastoma.

This sequence joins TRBV9 and TRBJ1-2; D not certain. In germline, CDR1 is SGDLS, CDR2 YYNGEE. CDR3 length: 14 amino acids. Trimming cost V 0 bases and J 1 base, with 7 bases left between them. The chain's CDR3 is CASSVDPDNYGYTF. The CDR3 DNA follows: TGTGCCAGCAGCGTAGACCCAGATAACTATGGCTACACCTTC.

The rearrangement joins TRBV18 to TRBJ2-2, with 7 bases matching TRBD1. Germline lookup yields CDR1 KGHSH and CDR2 LQKENI. After removal of 1 base from V and 3 bases from J, the junction contained 2 bases not matched to a gene. The CDR3 spans 15 residues. The CDR3 coding sequence is TGTGCCAGCTCACCACAGGGGGCCGACACCGGGGAGCTGTTTTTT. It codes for CASSPQGADTGELFF.

This sequence joins TRBV6-1 and TRBJ2-7; 11 bases align to TRBD2. Per the germline V gene, CDR1 is MNHNS and CDR2 is SASEGT. Trimming cost V 2 bases and J 1 base; bases outside gene matches: 1. The CDR3 has 15 residues. CDR3 DNA sequence: TGTGCCAGCAGTGAACGGACTAGCGGGTCCTACGAGCAGTACTTC. As protein: CASSERTSGSYEQYF.

The genes are TRBV19 and TRBJ1-2; D is possibly TRBD1 (5 bases). The CDR3 contains 14 residues. V gave up 5 bases and J gave up 0 bases, with 10 bases separating them. The germline V gene encodes CDR1 LNHDA and CDR2 SQIVND (reference sequence). This CDR3 reads CASSVTAANYGYTF. CDR3 bases: TGTGCCAGTAGTGTGACAGCCGCTAACTATGGCTACACCTTC. Supplemented by reference TRBV19 and TRBJ1-2, the full variable domain reads DGGITQSPKYLFRKEGQNVTLSCEQNLNHDAMYWYRQDPGQGLRLIYYSQIVNDFQKGDIAEGYSVSREKKESFPLTVTSAQKNPTAFYLCASSVTAANYGYTFGSGTRLTVV.

The V and J genes are TRBV5-1 and TRBJ2-6, with D perhaps TRBD2 (5 bases). Germline CDR1 is SGHRS and CDR2 is YFSETQ. The CDR3 spans 15 residues. The V end was cut by 0 bases, the J end by 4 bases, with 8 bases between. The CDR3 is CASSLAPGGANVLTF. Written as DNA, the CDR3 is TGCGCCAGCAGCTTGGCCCCGGGGGGGGCCAACGTCCTGACTTTC.

The gene calls are TRBV6-5 and TRBJ2-1, with 11 bases lining up with TRBD2. Germline V CDR1 and CDR2: MNHEY, SVGAGI. Germline trimming cut 4 bases from V and 8 bases from J; bases unmatched to any gene: 10. The CDR3 loop spans 16 amino acids. CDR3 region: CASSSFPGLAVHEQFF. CDR3 DNA: TGTGCCAGCAGTTCATTCCCGGGACTAGCGGTACATGAGCAGTTCTTC.

This chain uses TRBV11-1 with TRBJ2-6; 8 nucleotides align to TRBD1. Germline V gene data show CDR1 as SGHAT and CDR2 as FQDESV (reference sequence). V lost 5 bases to trimming and J lost 0 bases; unmatched junction nucleotides: 9. This CDR3 is built from 18 residues. The CDR3: CASSGGTGSISGANVLTF. CDR3 in DNA: TGTGCCAGCAGCGGAGGGACAGGTTCCATCTCTGGGGCCAACGTCCTGACTTTC.

The chain has TRBV7-9 and TRBJ1-5; D remains ambiguous. From germline, CDR1 is SEHNR and CDR2 FQNEAQ (reference sequence). V dropped 3 bases and J dropped 7 bases, with 7 bases sitting between them. This CDR3 contains 12 residues. The CDR3 here is CASSFELQPQHF. The CDR3 bases are TGTGCCAGCAGCTTTGAACTACAGCCCCAGCATTTT.

The chain combines TRBV2 with TRBJ2-2, with 7 bases identical to TRBD2. V trimming: 5 bases; J trimming: 4 bases; junction bases outside the gene matches: 10. This CDR3 comprises 16 residues. Germline V gene sequence: CDR1 SNHLY, CDR2 FYNNEI. CDR3 bases: TGTGCCAGCAGTCCAGTTTGGGGGGGGTTCACCGGGGAGCTGTTTTTT. It specifies CASSPVWGGFTGELFF.

The CDR3 loop reads CASSQTSKPYNEQFF. CDR3 coding DNA: TGTGCCAGCAGTCAGACTAGTAAGCCCTACAATGAGCAGTTCTTC. The chain joins TRBV7-8 to TRBJ2-1; D is possibly TRBD2 (6 bases). There are 15 residues in the CDR3. CDR1 and CDR2 (germline): SGHVS, FQNEAQ. The V gene lost 6 bases and the J gene lost 2 bases, with 14 bases spanning the gap.

This rearrangement joins TRBV7-8 to TRBJ2-7, with TRBD2 identical over 10 bases. The CDR3 totals 18 residues. Trimming took 8 bases from V and 0 from J; bases not matched to a gene: 16. CDR1 is SGHVS and CDR2 is FQNEAQ in the germline V gene. CDR3 in amino acids: CASSEGVAGGLSSYEQYF. In nucleotides, the CDR3 is TGTGCCAGCTCCGAAGGGGTAGCGGGGGGCTTAAGCTCCTACGAGCAGTACTTC.

The chain has TRBV9 and TRBJ2-7, with TRBD1 matching over 8 bases. The V and J ends lost 0 bases and 3 bases, in that order; junction bases with no gene match: 2. This CDR3 spans 14 amino acids. Looked up from germline, CDR1 is SGDLS and CDR2 is YYNGEE. CDR3 nucleotide sequence: TGTGCCAGCAGCGTAGGACAGGGGAACTACGAGCAGTACTTC. It specifies CASSVGQGNYEQYF. Filled out from reference TRBV9 and TRBJ2-7, the complete variable domain reads DSGVTQTPKHLITATGQRVTLRCSPRSGDLSVYWYQQSLDQGLQFLIQYYNGEERAKGNILERFSAQQFPDLHSELNLSSLELGDSALYFCASSVGQGNYEQYFGPGTRLTVT.

The chain joins TRBV6-5 to TRBJ1-1; possible D gene TRBD1, 5 bases. With 6 bases removed from V and 0 bases from J, the gap between germline ends came to 14 bases. CDR3 length: 15 residues. The germline V gene encodes CDR1 MNHEY and CDR2 SVGAGI. CDR3 protein: CASRGQGYMNTEAFF. CDR3 bases: TGTGCCAGCAGGGGGCAGGGATACATGAACACTGAAGCTTTCTTT.

The J gene is TRBJ1-2, the V gene TRBV19; a possible D gene is TRBD1 (5 bases). Trimming pared 11 bases from V and 1 base from J, leaving 20 bases between. This CDR3 comprises 15 residues. Germline V gene sequence: CDR1 LNHDA, CDR2 SQIVND (reference sequence). CDR3 residues: CAVGVLGGDNYGYTF. The DNA of the CDR3 is TGTGCCGTTGGGGTCTTGGGGGGGGATAACTATGGCTACACCTTC.

V usage is TRBV5-1 and J usage is TRBJ2-5, with TRBD2 identical over 12 bases. CDR3 length: 15 amino acids. J gave up 5 bases and V 4 bases, and 6 bases lay outside the gene matches. Germline values: CDR1 SGHRS, CDR2 YFSETQ. CDR3 sequence reads: CASSPTSGGRETQYF. Here the CDR3 DNA reads TGCGCCAGCAGCCCGACTAGCGGGGGACGGGAGACCCAGTACTTC.

The V gene is TRBV6-6, the J gene TRBJ2-7; 8 positions agree with TRBD2. Trimming took 4 bases from V and 0 from J; bases not matched to a gene: 5. Germline-derived CDR1 and CDR2 are MNHNY and SVGAGI (reference sequence). The CDR3 covers 15 residues. The CDR3 DNA sequence: TGTGCCAGCAGTTTGAGTAGCGGGGACTCCTACGAGCAGTACTTC. Its protein is CASSLSSGDSYEQYF.

The chain has TRBV19 and TRBJ1-6; possibly TRBD1 for D (6 bases). The CDR3 totals 15 residues. Germline CDR1 is LNHDA and CDR2 is SQIVND (reference sequence). V was pared by 0 bases and J by 9 bases, with 12 bases between. The CDR3 protein is CASSIDPGDISPLHF. CDR3 bases: TGTGCCAGTAGTATAGATCCAGGGGACATTTCACCCCTCCACTTT.

CDR3 sequence (DNA): TGCGCCAGCAGCCCAGGGACTAGCGGGGGGGCGAATACGCAGTATTTT. Its translation is CASSPGTSGGANTQYF. The chain is built from TRBV5-1 and TRBJ2-3, with 16 bases identical to TRBD2. The length of the CDR3 is 16 residues. Germline CDR1 and CDR2: SGHRS and YFSETQ. Trimming took 4 bases from V and 7 from J; bases not matched to a gene: 6.

The V and J genes are TRBV19 and TRBJ2-7; 7 bases fit TRBD1. The V gene end was trimmed by 8 bases and the J gene end by 7 bases; junction bases not matched to a gene: 14. The CDR3 covers 14 residues. In germline, CDR1 is LNHDA, CDR2 SQIVND (reference sequence). For the CDR3, the DNA is TGTGCCAGTTGCGACATGAGACAGGGCTTGGAGCAGTACTTC. Translating gives CASCDMRQGLEQYF. Variable domain in full (rest from reference TRBV19 and TRBJ2-7): DGGITQSPKYLFRKEGQNVTLSCEQNLNHDAMYWYRQDPGQGLRLIYYSQIVNDFQKGDIAEGYSVSREKKESFPLTVTSAQKNPTAFYLCASCDMRQGLEQYFGPGTRLTVT.

The rearrangement joins TRBV9 to TRBJ2-3; 8 bases fit TRBD1. The CDR3 loop spans 16 amino acids. V dropped 0 bases and J dropped 0; count of bases not matched to a gene: 3. Germline V gene data show CDR1 as SGDLS and CDR2 as YYNGEE. The CDR3 DNA reads TGTGCCAGCAGCGTAGACACAGGGGGTAGCACAGATACGCAGTATTTT. It yields the protein CASSVDTGGSTDTQYF.

The chain employs TRBV6-1 and TRBJ2-5, with D possibly TRBD2 on 6 matching bases. There are 13 residues in the CDR3. Trimming shortened V by 6 bases and J by 5 bases, and 13 bases separated the two germline ends. Germline CDR1 is MNHNS and CDR2 is SASEGT. The chain's CDR3 is CASRPSGGETQYF. The CDR3 bases are TGTGCCAGCAGACCCAGCGGAGGGGAGACCCAGTACTTC.

The chain combines TRBV6-5 with TRBJ1-6, with 10 nucleotides matching TRBD1. Germline V lookup: CDR1 MNHEY, CDR2 SVGAGI. There are 14 residues in the CDR3. The V gene end was trimmed by 7 bases and the J gene end by 7 bases; junction bases not matched to a gene: 4. CDR3 region: CASTPGQGNSPLHF. The DNA for the CDR3 is TGTGCCAGCACCCCGGGACAGGGGAATTCACCCCTCCACTTT.

The chain has TRBV7-8 and TRBJ1-1; D remains ambiguous. The CDR3 is made up of 13 amino acids. Germline V lookup: CDR1 SGHVS, CDR2 FQNEAQ. The V end was cut by 2 bases, the J end by 0 bases, with 4 bases between. The CDR3 sequence: CASSLQMNTEAFF. The DNA for the CDR3 is TGTGCCAGCAGCTTACAGATGAACACTGAAGCTTTCTTT.

The chain has TRBV6-5 and TRBJ2-3; the match to TRBD1 covers 7 bases. V lost 10 bases and J lost 1; bases outside the gene matches: 8. Germline V lookup: CDR1 MNHEY, CDR2 SVGAGI. The CDR3 length is 14 residues. The CDR3 loop is CAIGGDRRTDTQYF. CDR3 bases: TGTGCCATCGGTGGGGACAGACGCACAGATACGCAGTATTTT.

The chain is built from TRBV5-4 and TRBJ2-5; 10 nucleotides line up with TRBD2. The CDR3 runs to 14 residues. V lost 6 bases, J lost 4 bases, and 6 bases stayed unmatched. Germline CDR1 and CDR2: SGHNT and YYREEE (reference sequence). The CDR3 DNA sequence: TGTGCCAGCACCTTAGCGGGGGGCGGAGAGACCCAGTACTTC. Its protein is CASTLAGGGETQYF.

The chain uses TRBV30 and TRBJ2-7; 9 nucleotides line up with TRBD1. The V gene end was trimmed by 2 bases and the J gene end by 7 bases; junction bases not matched to a gene: 6. This CDR3 is 13 amino acids long. CDR1 and CDR2 from the germline V gene are GTSNPN and SVGIG (reference sequence). The CDR3 reads CAWSQQGAGEQYF. DNA for the CDR3: TGTGCCTGGAGTCAACAGGGGGCGGGAGAGCAGTACTTC.

The chain combines TRBV5-1 with TRBJ1-1; perhaps TRBD1 as D (5 bases). The CDR3 covers 15 residues. Germline CDR1 SGHRS, CDR2 YFSETQ. Trimming removed 4 bases from V and 3 bases from J, with 16 bases in between. The CDR3 DNA is TGCGCCAGCAGCGCTGGTGGGGGGAGGGACACTGAAGCTTTCTTT. Translated, it gives CASSAGGGRDTEAFF.